The present T cell receptor beta chain was sequenced within a study of T cells expressing NK-cell markers. Overall study results and limits: In more than five donors, dominant CD3+CD56+NKG2C+ clonotypes ranked among the top 10 CD8+ clonotypes.

The CDR3 length is 12 residues. Germline V gives CDR1 ENHRY, CDR2 SYGVKD. In regard to this clonotype: What it binds is not known.

Beta-chain TCR cDNA was generated via 5'RACE template switching with UMIs. Using the 5' RACE reads, TCRdb records one entry per CDR3 protein without DNA. This sample's clone table lists about 110,000 distinct CDR3 sequences. Sequenced input: blood T cells: a sorted CD56 or NKG2C T cell subset, CD4+ or CD8+ T cells, or bulk PBMC T cells (not recorded which). The sequence was obtained from a woman between 18 and 75 years old in good health. The chain carries TRBV10-3 and TRBJ2-7. CDR3 in amino acids: CAISDESYEQYF.